What follows are 24 T cell receptor beta chains derived from one specimen sequenced in a study of OX40 agonist ivuxolimab in advanced cancers. TCRdb's table, derived via immunoSEQ multiplex PCR, lists solely in-frame clones and lacks some. The sample contains around 64,000 clones, 70% to 90% of which appear only once. The sample was CD4+ or CD8+ T cells sorted from blood, taken in a trial of the OX40 agonist ivuxolimab. All receptors come from an adult with an advanced solid tumor such as melanoma, head and neck, liver or kidney cancer.

This clone was observed a single time. V and J are TRBV10-3 and TRBJ2-1; D remains unclear. With 1 base removed from V and 1 base from J, the gap between germline ends came to 8 bases. There are 15 residues in the CDR3. Germline CDR1 and CDR2: ENHRY and SYGVKD. The CDR3 sequence: CAISEYGISYNEQFF. For the CDR3, the DNA is TGTGCCATCAGTGAGTATGGGATTTCCTACAATGAGCAGTTCTTC.

This chain uses TRBV10-1 with TRBJ2-5; 11 positions agree with TRBD2. Germline V gene sequence: CDR1 WNHNN, CDR2 SYGVQD (reference sequence). The CDR3 has 16 residues. The junction had 10 bases not matched to a gene; V was cut back by 5 bases and J by 5 bases. CDR3 loop: CASSYGSGRAGETQYF. The CDR3 nucleotides are TGCGCCAGCAGTTATGGTAGCGGGAGGGCCGGGGAGACCCAGTACTTC.

This rearrangement joins TRBV7-2 to TRBJ2-3, with 9 bases that match TRBD1. J lost 2 bases, V lost 4 bases, and 7 bases had no gene match. Germline CDR1 SGHTA, CDR2 FQGNSA. The CDR3 is 16 residues long. This CDR3 is CASSSLTGGITDTQYF. The CDR3 region has the DNA TGTGCCAGCAGCTCTCTGACAGGGGGTATCACAGATACGCAGTATTTT.

This chain joins TRBV28 and TRBJ1-5, with D possibly being TRBD1 (6 bases). Germline CDR1 is MDHEN and CDR2 is SYDVKM. V gave up 5 bases and J gave up 1 base, with 18 bases separating them. The length of the CDR3 is 17 residues. The CDR3 here is CASSTSWGALSNQPQHF. The CDR3, as DNA: TGTGCCAGCAGTACCTCCTGGGGGGCGTTGAGCAATCAGCCCCAGCATTTT.

The chain uses TRBV7-6 and TRBJ1-5; maybe TRBD1 (6 bases). Germline-derived CDR1 and CDR2 are SGHVS and FNYEAQ. The CDR3 loop spans 13 amino acids. Between the trimmed V and J ends, which lost 6 bases and 5 bases, there was a span of 11 bases. CDR3 region: CASSEGVDQPQHF. The CDR3 DNA reads as TGTGCCAGCAGTGAGGGGGTGGATCAGCCCCAGCATTTT.

CDR3 loop: CASSLGGAGDEQYF. The CDR3 DNA reads as TGTGCCAGCAGCTTAGGTGGAGCCGGTGACGAGCAGTACTTC. The J gene is TRBJ2-7, the V gene TRBV5-4; D not certain. The CDR3 has 14 residues. The V and J ends lost 2 bases and 5 bases respectively, with 14 bases between them. Germline assignment: CDR1 SGHNT and CDR2 YYREEE (reference sequence).

This sequence joins TRBV30 and TRBJ2-3; TRBD2 matches 11 bases. Germline V gene data show CDR1 as GTSNPN and CDR2 as SVGIG (reference sequence). Germline trimming cut 1 base from V and 1 base from J; bases unmatched to any gene: 4. The CDR3 has 16 residues. The CDR3 nucleotides are TGTGCCTGGAGTGGGGGACTAGCGGACGGCACAGATACGCAGTATTTT. Protein: CAWSGGLADGTDTQYF. The full variable domain, rest sourced from reference TRBV30 and TRBJ2-3, is SQTIHQWPATLVQPVGSPLSLECTVEGTSNPNLYWYRQAAGRGLQLLFYSVGIGQISSEVPQNLSASRPQDRQFILSSKKLLLSDSGFYLCAWSGGLADGTDTQYFGPGTRLTVL.

The CDR3 is CASRAGTRTTGELFF. The CDR3 coding sequence is TGTGCCAGCAGGGCCGGGACTAGGACCACCGGGGAGCTGTTTTTT. The gene calls are TRBV28 and TRBJ2-2, with 8 positions matching TRBD2. The V gene end was trimmed by 6 bases and the J gene end by 4 bases; junction bases not matched to a gene: 7. CDR3 length: 15 amino acids. Germline V gene sequence: CDR1 MDHEN, CDR2 SYDVKM.

The chain uses TRBV5-1 and TRBJ2-1, with 10 bases identical to TRBD1. The CDR3 contains 16 residues. The germline CDR1 and CDR2 sequences are SGHRS and YFSETQ. The V gene end was trimmed by 0 bases and the J gene end by 6 bases; junction bases not matched to a gene: 6. The CDR3 reads CASSLGGTGVFNEQFF. DNA for the CDR3: TGCGCCAGCAGCTTGGGAGGGACAGGGGTATTCAATGAGCAGTTCTTC. Based on the CDR3 plus reference TRBV5-1 and TRBJ2-1, the full variable domain is KAGVTQTPRYLIKTRGQQVTLSCSPISGHRSVSWYQQTPGQGLQFLFEYFSETQRNKGNFPGRFSGRQFSNSRSEMNVSTLELGDSALYLCASSLGGTGVFNEQFFGPGTRLTVL.

The chain couples TRBV5-4 to TRBJ2-1, with a possible D match to TRBD1 (6 bases). CDR1 is SGHNT and CDR2 is YYREEE in the germline V gene (reference sequence). The V end was cut by 4 bases, the J end by 1 base, with 15 bases between. CDR3 length: 16 residues. The CDR3 DNA sequence: TGTGCCAGCAGCCCTTGGGCAGGGGTTTCCTACAATGAGCAGTTCTTC. Amino acids: CASSPWAGVSYNEQFF.

This clone was recorded only once. The chain recombines TRBV19 with TRBJ1-1; D call uncertain. The CDR3 is 14 residues long. Germline lookup yields CDR1 LNHDA and CDR2 SQIVND (reference sequence). The V end lost 6 bases, the J end lost 0 bases, and 11 bases lay between the germline ends. The CDR3: CASRSLGLNTEAFF. DNA of the CDR3: TGTGCCAGTAGGTCACTCGGTCTGAACACTGAAGCTTTCTTT.

This chain links TRBV10-3 with TRBJ2-1; D is ambiguous. V lost 3 bases and J lost 1, with 4 bases in between. CDR3 length equals 13 residues. Germline values: CDR1 ENHRY, CDR2 SYGVKD. DNA for the CDR3: TGTGCCATCAGTGATGGGTCCTACAATGAGCAGTTCTTC. Translated, it gives CAISDGSYNEQFF.

The V and J genes are TRBV19 and TRBJ1-1, with a tentative D call TRBD1 (6 bases). The CDR3 contains 13 residues. In germline, CDR1 is LNHDA, CDR2 SQIVND (reference sequence). Trimming stripped 5 bases from V and 4 bases from J, with 11 bases between. The CDR3 DNA reads TGTGCCAGTAGTTCACAGGGACCCACTGAAGCTTTCTTT. This translates into CASSSQGPTEAFF.

This chain links TRBV30 with TRBJ2-5, with 8 bases that match TRBD2. This CDR3 region has 16 residues. With 0 bases clipped from V and 2 bases from J, the junction kept 8 bases outside the gene matches. CDR1 and CDR2 from the germline V gene are GTSNPN and SVGIG (reference sequence). Written as DNA, the CDR3 is TGTGCCTGGAGTGTACCCAGGGCTAGCGGGCAAGAGACCCAGTACTTC. Translation gives CAWSVPRASGQETQYF.

The chain recombines TRBV6-1 with TRBJ2-3; TRBD1 is a possible D gene (6 bases). Germline-derived CDR1 and CDR2 are MNHNS and SASEGT. Between the trimmed V and J ends, which lost 2 bases and 4 bases, there was a span of 10 bases. The CDR3 totals 14 residues. CDR3 loop: CASSEQRQADTQYF. CDR3 sequence (DNA): TGTGCCAGCAGTGAACAACGACAGGCAGATACGCAGTATTTT.

This clone was seen only a few times. The J gene is TRBJ2-1, the V gene TRBV6-5; D assignment may be TRBD1 or TRBD2 (5 bases each). Germline V lookup: CDR1 MNHEY, CDR2 SVGAGI. The CDR3 extends over 15 amino acids. V was pared by 6 bases and J by 9 bases, with 21 bases between. This chain's CDR3 is CASSNPGRRFPEQFF. The DNA of the CDR3 is TGTGCCAGCAGCAATCCGGGACGGCGTTTCCCTGAGCAGTTCTTC.

The J gene is TRBJ1-2, the V gene TRBV30, with 7 positions matching TRBD1. The V and J ends lost 2 bases and 12 bases, in that order; junction bases with no gene match: 12. Germline V gives CDR1 GTSNPN, CDR2 SVGIG (reference sequence). There are 13 residues in the CDR3. CDR3 loop: CAWSPSGQRENTF. CDR3 coding DNA: TGTGCCTGGAGTCCTTCGGGACAGAGAGAGAACACCTTC.

The V call is TRBV12-5, the J call TRBJ1-1, with a weak D call TRBD1 (5 bases). CDR1 is LGHNT and CDR2 is FRNRAP in the germline V gene. This CDR3 spans 12 amino acids. V lost 6 bases, J lost 14 bases, and 19 bases lay in between. CDR3 sequence reads: CASGPSQGSSFF. As DNA, the CDR3 is TGTGCTAGTGGACCGTCTCAGGGAAGCTCCTTCTTT.

This clone was observed once. The rearrangement joins TRBV20-1 to TRBJ2-7, with D unresolved. Germline CDR1 DFQATT, CDR2 SNEGSKA (reference sequence). The CDR3 contains 11 residues. V was clipped by 1 base and J by 5 bases, with 6 bases between them. CDR3 amino acids: CSARVVDEQYF. The CDR3 nucleotides are TGCAGTGCTAGAGTGGTCGACGAGCAGTACTTC.

V gene TRBV7-2 combines with J gene TRBJ2-5, with D possibly TRBD2 on 6 matching bases. Germline V gives CDR1 SGHTA, CDR2 FQGNSA. V was cut by 2 bases and J by 3 bases, with 16 bases left in between. This CDR3 comprises 16 residues. The DNA for the CDR3 is TGTGCCAGCAGCTTATCCGGGGCGGGGTTAAAAGAGACCCAGTACTTC. This translates into CASSLSGAGLKETQYF.

This rearrangement joins TRBV7-6 to TRBJ1-1; D is unclear. The ends were cut back, 1 base at V and 3 bases at J, with 9 bases in the middle. Germline loops: CDR1 SGHVS, CDR2 FNYEAQ. The CDR3 covers 14 residues. The DNA for the CDR3 is TGTGCCAGCAGCTTAGGTCGTGTGGACACTGAAGCTTTCTTT. The encoded protein is CASSLGRVDTEAFF. Full variable domain (missing parts from reference TRBV7-6 and TRBJ1-1): GAGVSQSPRYKVTKRGQDVALRCDPISGHVSLYWYRQALGQGPEFLTYFNYEAQQDKSGLPNDRFSAERPEGSISTLTIQRTEQRDSAMYRCASSLGRVDTEAFFGQGTRLTVV.

J is TRBJ2-3 and V is TRBV6-5; D gene unclear. The ends were cut back, 0 bases at V and 6 bases at J, with 10 bases in the middle. The CDR3 has 14 amino acids. The germline CDR1 and CDR2 sequences are MNHEY and SVGAGI. CDR3 nucleotide sequence: TGTGCCAGCAGTTACTCGCCTTCGAGCGATACGCAGTATTTT. This encodes CASSYSPSSDTQYF.

This clone was seen more than once but under ten times. The genes are TRBV28 and TRBJ2-7; 7 bases map to TRBD1. The V gene's germline CDR1 is MDHEN and CDR2 SYDVKM. The CDR3 is made up of 14 amino acids. The V and J ends lost 3 bases and 6 bases, in that order; junction bases with no gene match: 8. The CDR3 coding sequence is TGTGCCAGCAGTTTTCCGAACAGGGGAATCGAGCAGTACTTC. Its protein product is CASSFPNRGIEQYF.

The chain joins TRBV11-2 to TRBJ2-5, with TRBD2 identical over 9 bases. Losses at the gene ends were 3 bases for V and 4 bases for J; bases not matched to a gene: 3. The germline V gene encodes CDR1 SGHAT and CDR2 FQNNGV. The length of the CDR3 is 14 residues. This CDR3 reads CASSFRGGGETQYF. The DNA for the CDR3 is TGTGCCAGCAGCTTCCGCGGGGGGGGAGAGACCCAGTACTTC.